Given below is one T cell receptor beta chain in context. What it recognizes is unknown. The entry originates in a study of identical twins. Whole-study findings and limits: For out-of-frame beta sequences, excess twin sharing was weaker. There was an excess of low generation probability in the out-of-frame alpha sequences that twins shared. A lower insertion count was a feature of abundant cord blood beta clonotypes, with no such feature in memory repertoires.

Germline lookup yields CDR1 LGHNA and CDR2 YSLEER. The CDR3 covers 17 residues. Unmatched junction bases numbered 6, after V lost 4 bases and J lost 4 bases. TCRdb used MiXCR to reprocess the 5' RACE reads, holding one entry per CDR3 protein. The sample has some 710,000 distinct CDR3 sequences, less than 7% seen once. The sample consisted of naive T cells sorted from blood. This chain connects TRBV4-3 to TRBJ2-1, with 14 bases matching TRBD2. This sequence originates from a man between 18 and 35 years old in good health. This chain's CDR3 is CASSLGTSGSQYNEQFF. Written as DNA, the CDR3 is TGCGCCAGCAGCCTAGGGACTAGCGGGAGCCAGTACAATGAGCAGTTCTTC.